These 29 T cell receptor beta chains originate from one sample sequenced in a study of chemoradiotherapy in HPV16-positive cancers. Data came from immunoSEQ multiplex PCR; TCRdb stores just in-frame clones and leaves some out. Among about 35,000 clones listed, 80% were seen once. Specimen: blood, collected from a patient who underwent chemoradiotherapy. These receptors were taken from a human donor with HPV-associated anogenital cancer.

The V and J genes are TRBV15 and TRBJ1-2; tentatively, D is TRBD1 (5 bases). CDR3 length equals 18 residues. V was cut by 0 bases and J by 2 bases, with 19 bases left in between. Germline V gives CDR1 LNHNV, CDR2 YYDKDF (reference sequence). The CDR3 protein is CATSRDRGSGSQNYGYTF. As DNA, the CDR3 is TGTGCCACCAGCAGAGATCGGGGGTCAGGGAGCCAGAACTATGGCTACACCTTC.

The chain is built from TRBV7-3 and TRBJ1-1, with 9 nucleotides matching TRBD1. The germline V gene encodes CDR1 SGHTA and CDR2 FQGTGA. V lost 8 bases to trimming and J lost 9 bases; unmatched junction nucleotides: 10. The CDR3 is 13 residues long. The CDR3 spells CASAWGQGWQAFF. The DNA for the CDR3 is TGTGCCAGCGCTTGGGGACAGGGTTGGCAAGCTTTCTTT.

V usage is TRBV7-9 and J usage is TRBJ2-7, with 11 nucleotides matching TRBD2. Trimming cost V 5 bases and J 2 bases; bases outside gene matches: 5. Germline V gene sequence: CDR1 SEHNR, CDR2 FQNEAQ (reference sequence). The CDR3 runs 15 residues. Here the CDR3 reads CASSPTSGATYEQYF. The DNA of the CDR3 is TGTGCCAGCAGCCCGACTAGCGGGGCGACCTACGAGCAGTACTTC.

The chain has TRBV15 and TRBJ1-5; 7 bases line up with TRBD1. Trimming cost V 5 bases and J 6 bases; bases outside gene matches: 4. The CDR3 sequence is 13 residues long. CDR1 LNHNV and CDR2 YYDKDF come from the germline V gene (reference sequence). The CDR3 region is CATSQQGSQPQHF. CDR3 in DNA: TGTGCCACCAGCCAACAGGGGAGTCAGCCCCAGCATTTT.

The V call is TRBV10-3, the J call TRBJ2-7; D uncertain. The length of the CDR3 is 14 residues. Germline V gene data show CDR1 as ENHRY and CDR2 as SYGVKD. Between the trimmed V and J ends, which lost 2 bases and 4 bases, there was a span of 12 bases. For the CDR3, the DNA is TGTGCCATCAGTGAGACTGGGTTAGAGTACGAGCAGTACTTC. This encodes CAISETGLEYEQYF.

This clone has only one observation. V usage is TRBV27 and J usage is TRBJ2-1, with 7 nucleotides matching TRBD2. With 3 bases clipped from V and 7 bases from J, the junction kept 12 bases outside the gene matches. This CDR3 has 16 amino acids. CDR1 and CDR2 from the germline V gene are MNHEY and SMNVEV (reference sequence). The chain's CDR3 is CASSFLGLADENEQFF. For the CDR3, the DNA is TGTGCCAGCAGTTTCTTGGGTCTAGCGGATGAGAATGAGCAGTTCTTC.

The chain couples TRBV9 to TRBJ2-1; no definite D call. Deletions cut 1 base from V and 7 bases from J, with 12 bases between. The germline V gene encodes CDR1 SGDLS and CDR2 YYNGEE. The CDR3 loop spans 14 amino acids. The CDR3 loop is CASSVYENLNEQFF. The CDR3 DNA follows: TGTGCCAGCAGCGTATATGAGAACCTAAATGAGCAGTTCTTC.

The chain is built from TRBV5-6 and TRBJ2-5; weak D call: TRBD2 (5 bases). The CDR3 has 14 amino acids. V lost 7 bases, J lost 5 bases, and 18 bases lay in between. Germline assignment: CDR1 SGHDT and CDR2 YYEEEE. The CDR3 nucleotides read TGTGCCAGCGGAGGCAGTTTCGGGTCGGAGACCCAGTACTTC. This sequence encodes CASGGSFGSETQYF.

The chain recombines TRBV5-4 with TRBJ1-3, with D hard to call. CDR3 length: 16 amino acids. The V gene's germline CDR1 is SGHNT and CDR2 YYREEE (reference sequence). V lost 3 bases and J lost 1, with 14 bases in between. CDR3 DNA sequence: TGTGCCAGCAGCTCGAAGGCTCAGTCATCTGGAAACACCATATATTTT. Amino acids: CASSSKAQSSGNTIYF.

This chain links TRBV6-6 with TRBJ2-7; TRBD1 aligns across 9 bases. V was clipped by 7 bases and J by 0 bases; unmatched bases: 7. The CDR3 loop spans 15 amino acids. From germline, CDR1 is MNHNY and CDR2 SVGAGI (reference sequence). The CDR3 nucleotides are TGTGCCAGCAATGTAAAGGGACAGGGCTCCTACGAGCAGTACTTC. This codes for CASNVKGQGSYEQYF.

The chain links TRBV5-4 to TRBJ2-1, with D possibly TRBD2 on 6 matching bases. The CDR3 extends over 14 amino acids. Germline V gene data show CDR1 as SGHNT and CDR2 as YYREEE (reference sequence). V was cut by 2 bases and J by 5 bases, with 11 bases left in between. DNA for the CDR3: TGTGCCAGCAGCTTTGGGGGGAAAAACAATGAGCAGTTCTTC. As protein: CASSFGGKNNEQFF.

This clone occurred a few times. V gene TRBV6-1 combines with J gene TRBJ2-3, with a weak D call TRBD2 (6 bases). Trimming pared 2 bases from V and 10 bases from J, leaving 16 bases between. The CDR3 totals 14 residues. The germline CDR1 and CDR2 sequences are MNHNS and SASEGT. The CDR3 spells CASSESYRRAAQYF. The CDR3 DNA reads TGTGCCAGCAGTGAATCCTACCGGAGGGCCGCGCAGTATTTT.

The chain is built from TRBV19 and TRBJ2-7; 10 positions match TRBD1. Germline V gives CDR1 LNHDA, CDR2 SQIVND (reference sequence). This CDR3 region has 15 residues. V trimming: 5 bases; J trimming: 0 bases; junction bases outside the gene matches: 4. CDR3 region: CASSSRTGGSYEQYF. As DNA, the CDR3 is TGTGCCAGTAGTTCTCGGACAGGGGGCTCCTACGAGCAGTACTTC. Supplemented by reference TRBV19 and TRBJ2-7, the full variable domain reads DGGITQSPKYLFRKEGQNVTLSCEQNLNHDAMYWYRQDPGQGLRLIYYSQIVNDFQKGDIAEGYSVSREKKESFPLTVTSAQKNPTAFYLCASSSRTGGSYEQYFGPGTRLTVT.

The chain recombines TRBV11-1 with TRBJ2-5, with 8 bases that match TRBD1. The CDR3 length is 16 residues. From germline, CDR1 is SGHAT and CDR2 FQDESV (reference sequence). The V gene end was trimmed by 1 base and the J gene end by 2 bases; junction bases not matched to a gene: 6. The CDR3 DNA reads TGTGCCAGCAGCTTAGAAGCCAGGGGGCCTCAAGAGACCCAGTACTTC. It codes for CASSLEARGPQETQYF.

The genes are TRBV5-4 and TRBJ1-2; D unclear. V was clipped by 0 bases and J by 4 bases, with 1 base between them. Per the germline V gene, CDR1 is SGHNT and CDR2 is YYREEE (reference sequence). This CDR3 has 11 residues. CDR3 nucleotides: TGTGCCAGCAGCTTGGGCTATGGCTACACCTTC. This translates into CASSLGYGYTF.

The CDR3 coding sequence is TGTGCCAGCAGGACCGACATACCTGGGGCCAACGTCCTGACTTTC. This sequence encodes CASRTDIPGANVLTF. The V call is TRBV6-1, the J call TRBJ2-6, with D unresolved. Germline-derived CDR1 and CDR2 are MNHNS and SASEGT. The CDR3 has 15 amino acids. Trimming took off 6 bases at V and 2 bases at J, with 11 bases between the two ends.

CDR3: CAWRVGAHGYTF. The CDR3 nucleotides are TGTGCCTGGAGAGTGGGGGCTCATGGCTACACCTTC. This chain joins TRBV30 and TRBJ1-2; D possibly corresponds to TRBD1 (6 bases). The CDR3 has 12 residues. The ends were cut back, 3 bases at V and 6 bases at J, with 11 bases in the middle. Per germline, CDR1 GTSNPN and CDR2 SVGIG (reference sequence).

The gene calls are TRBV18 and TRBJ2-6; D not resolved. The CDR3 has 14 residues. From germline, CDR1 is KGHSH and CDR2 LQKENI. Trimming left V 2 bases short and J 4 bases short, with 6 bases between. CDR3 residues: CASSPSEGANVLTF. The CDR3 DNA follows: TGTGCCAGCTCACCATCGGAGGGGGCCAACGTCCTGACTTTC.

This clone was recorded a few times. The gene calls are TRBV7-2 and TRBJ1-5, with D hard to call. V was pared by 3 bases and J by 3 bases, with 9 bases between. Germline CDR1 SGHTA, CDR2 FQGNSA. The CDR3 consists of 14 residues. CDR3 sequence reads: CASSFDGFNQPQHF. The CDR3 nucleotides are TGTGCCAGCAGCTTTGACGGATTCAATCAGCCCCAGCATTTT.

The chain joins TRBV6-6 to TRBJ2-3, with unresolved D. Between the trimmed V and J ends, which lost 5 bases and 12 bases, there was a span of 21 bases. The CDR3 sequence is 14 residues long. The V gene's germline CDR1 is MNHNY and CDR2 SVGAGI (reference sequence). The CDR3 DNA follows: TGTGCCAGCAGTCACAAAAAATCTACGGGCCCACAGTATTTT. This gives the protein CASSHKKSTGPQYF.

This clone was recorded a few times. CDR3 DNA: TGTGCCAGCAGTCAGGGGATGAACACTGAAGCTTTCTTT. Protein: CASSQGMNTEAFF. The chain carries TRBV7-3 and TRBJ1-1, with a tentative D call TRBD1 (6 bases). V was cut by 6 bases and J by 0 bases, with 8 bases left in between. Germline V gene data show CDR1 as SGHTA and CDR2 as FQGTGA. The CDR3 spans 13 residues.

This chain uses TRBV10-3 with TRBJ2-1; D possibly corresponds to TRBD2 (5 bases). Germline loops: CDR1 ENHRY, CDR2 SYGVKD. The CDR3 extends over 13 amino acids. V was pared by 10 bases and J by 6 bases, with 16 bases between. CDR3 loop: CASWADFFNEQFF. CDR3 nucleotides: TGTGCCAGCTGGGCGGACTTTTTCAATGAGCAGTTCTTC.

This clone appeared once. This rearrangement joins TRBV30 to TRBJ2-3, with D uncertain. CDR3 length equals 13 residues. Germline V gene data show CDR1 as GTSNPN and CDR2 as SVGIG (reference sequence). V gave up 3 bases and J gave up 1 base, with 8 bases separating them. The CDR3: CAWSRLGTDTQYF. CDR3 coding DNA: TGTGCCTGGAGCCGTCTGGGCACAGATACGCAGTATTTT.

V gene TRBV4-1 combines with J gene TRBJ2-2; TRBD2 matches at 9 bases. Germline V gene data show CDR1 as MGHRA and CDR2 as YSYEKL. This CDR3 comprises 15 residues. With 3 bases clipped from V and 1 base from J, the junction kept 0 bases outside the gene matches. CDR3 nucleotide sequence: TGCGCCAGCAGCCATAGCGGGGGGAACACCGGGGAGCTGTTTTTT. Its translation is CASSHSGGNTGELFF.

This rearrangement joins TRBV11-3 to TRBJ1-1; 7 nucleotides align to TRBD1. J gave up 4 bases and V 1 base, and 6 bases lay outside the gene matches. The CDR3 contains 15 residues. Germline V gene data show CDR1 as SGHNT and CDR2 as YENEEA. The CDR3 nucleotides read TGTGCCAGCAGCTTAGGGGGGACAGATCGCACTGAAGCTTTCTTT. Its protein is CASSLGGTDRTEAFF.

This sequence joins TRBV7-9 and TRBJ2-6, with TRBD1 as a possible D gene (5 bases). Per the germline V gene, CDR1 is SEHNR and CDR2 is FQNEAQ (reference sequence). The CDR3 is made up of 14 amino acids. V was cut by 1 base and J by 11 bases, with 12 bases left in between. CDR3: CASSLEARADVLTF. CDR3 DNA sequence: TGTGCCAGCAGCTTAGAGGCCAGGGCGGACGTCCTGACTTTC.

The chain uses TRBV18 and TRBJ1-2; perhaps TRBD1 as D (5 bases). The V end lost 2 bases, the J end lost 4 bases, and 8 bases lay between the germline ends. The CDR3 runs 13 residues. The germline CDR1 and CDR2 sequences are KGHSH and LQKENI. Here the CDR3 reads CASSPGAGYGYTF. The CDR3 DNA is TGTGCCAGCTCACCAGGGGCGGGCTATGGCTACACCTTC.

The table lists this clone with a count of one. The chain's CDR3 is CASSPYRGNYEQYF. The CDR3 DNA follows: TGTGCCAGCTCACCTTACCGGGGAAACTACGAGCAGTACTTC. The chain couples TRBV18 to TRBJ2-7, with D tentatively TRBD2 (5 bases). Looked up from germline, CDR1 is KGHSH and CDR2 is LQKENI. The CDR3 contains 14 residues. V was pared by 3 bases and J by 3 bases, with 12 bases between.

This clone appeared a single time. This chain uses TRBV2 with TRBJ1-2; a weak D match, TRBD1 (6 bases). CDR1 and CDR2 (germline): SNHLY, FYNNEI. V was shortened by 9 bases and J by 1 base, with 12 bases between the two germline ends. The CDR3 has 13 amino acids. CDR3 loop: CASGGGGNYGYTF. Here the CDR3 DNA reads TGTGCCAGTGGGGGAGGGGGTAACTATGGCTACACCTTC.